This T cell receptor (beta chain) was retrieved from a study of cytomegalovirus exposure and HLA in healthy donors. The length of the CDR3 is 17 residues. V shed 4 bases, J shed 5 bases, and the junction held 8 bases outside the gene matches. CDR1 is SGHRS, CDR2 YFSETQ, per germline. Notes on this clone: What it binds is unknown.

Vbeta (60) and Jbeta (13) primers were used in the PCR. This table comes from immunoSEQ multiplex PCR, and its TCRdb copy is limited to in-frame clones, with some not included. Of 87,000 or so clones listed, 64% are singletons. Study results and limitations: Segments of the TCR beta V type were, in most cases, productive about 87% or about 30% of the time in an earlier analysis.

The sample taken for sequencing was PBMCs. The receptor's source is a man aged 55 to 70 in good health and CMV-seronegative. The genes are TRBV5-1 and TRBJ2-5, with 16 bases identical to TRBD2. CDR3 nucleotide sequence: TGCGCCAGCAGCCCGGGACTAGCGGGGGGGCCCGGGGAGACCCAGTACTTC. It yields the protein CASSPGLAGGPGETQYF.